The rows below give T cell receptor beta chains drawn from one sample of a study of T-cell memory formation after mild COVID-19. Each CDR3 protein gets one entry after TCRdb re-called the 5' RACE reads with MiXCR. The profile covers roughly 150,000 distinct CDR3 sequences, with 14% appearing a single time and 13% to 15% taken by the ten largest. The sequencing sample was made of PBMCs or a T cell subset sorted from them (not recorded which). The receptors derive from an adult woman who had mild COVID-19 (a few samples of this study predate the infection). Cell type and time point are not known. Each CDR3 is given without its conserved first and last residue. The D gene is left open where the match is weak.

TRBV29-1,.,SVVSRRDRPYNEQF
TRBV6-6,.,ASSYDTLGLDSPLH
TRBV15,.,ATSTDTYGYT
TRBV20-1,.,SARDSVSPKETQY
TRBV6-5,TRBD1,ASSSTGTGRTPLH
TRBV29-1,.,SVEGEQDRFYEQY
TRBV29-1,TRBD2,SVVLAGVKYEQY
TRBV5-1,TRBD1,ASSWESAGTGVAEQY
TRBV29-1,.,SVEDPGSEQY
TRBV6-4,.,ASSGQDTGELF
TRBV5-1,.,ASSSSGTHTEAF
TRBV24-1,.,ATSDFDSEQY
TRBV2,TRBD1,ASSEPHRGLGNTIY
TRBV13,.,ASSLWRHYEQF
TRBV10-3,.,ATARTASSYEQY
TRBV6-5,TRBD2,ASSLTTSGPYEQY
TRBV5-1,.,ASSLEGRGGTEAF
TRBV5-1,.,ASSSQQGPNYGYT